This TCR beta chain comes out of a study of T-cell memory formation after mild COVID-19. Across the study: Across donors, TCR clusters were largely donor specific. Regarding the study as a whole: CM and EM subsets held most contracting CD4+ clones; EMRA held CD8+ ones.

Using constant-segment primers, 5'RACE produced TCR alpha and TCR beta cDNA libraries carrying sample barcodes and UMIs. TCRdb re-analysed the 5' RACE reads in MiXCR, keeping a single row per CDR3 protein. The sample contains under 600,000 distinct CDR3 sequences, 20% to 25% of which appear only once. The CDR3 sequence is 14 residues long. Trimming removed 8 bases at V and 3 bases at J, with 17 bases between. On this clonotype: The antigen remains undetermined.

The chain carries TRBV12-3 or TRBV12-4 and TRBJ2-7; either TRBD1 or TRBD2 may supply D (5 bases each). Sequenced material: PBMCs or a T cell subset sorted from them (not recorded which). This TCR was sampled from an adult woman who had mild COVID-19 (a few samples of this study predate the infection). Cell type and time point are not known. CDR3 in DNA: TGTGCCAGCTGTCCCGGGCCAGGGAGCTACGAGCAGTACTTC. It translates to CASCPGPGSYEQYF.